The sequence of this T cell receptor beta chain was determined in a study of T cell clonality in common variable immunodeficiency. Repertoires were generated with immunoSEQ multiplex PCR, while TCRdb's copy carries only in-frame clones and drops some. The sample lists tens of thousands of clones, none appearing once, the ten largest making up 25% to 35%. General study results and limits: Reportedly, TCR beta sequences from common variable immunodeficiency showed fewer deletions and N-nucleotide insertions.

CVID meant reduced serum IgG, IgA and/or IgM plus specific antibody deficiency. This CDR3 contains 14 residues. Per the germline V gene, CDR1 is SNHLY and CDR2 is FYNNEI. V shed 8 bases, J shed 2 bases, and the junction held 8 bases outside the gene matches. There are many counts of this clone. Antigen specificity is unknown. The read ends 3 residues before the CDR3 terminus; that terminus is restored from the germline J gene. The sequencing input was peripheral blood mononuclear cells. This chain joins TRBV2 and TRBJ1-1; 7 nucleotides line up with TRBD1. The TCR comes from a human donor with common variable immunodeficiency. The CDR3 spells CASVEWDRNTEAFF. The sequenced part of the CDR3 DNA is TGTGCCAGCGTGGAATGGGACAGAAACACTGAA.